This TCR beta chain was recorded in a study of T cells in tuberculosis. Study background: Sequenced TCRs come from CD1B-GMM tetramer-binding T cells. In South Africa, adults with active tuberculosis were compared with IGRA-negative and latently infected IGRA-positive adolescents.

Notes on this clone: What it binds is not known.

This CDR3 is built from 12 residues. Germline CDR1 SQVTM, CDR2 ANQGSEA. Trimming left V 4 bases short and J 2 bases short, with 8 bases between. Adolescents were screened for latent TB by skin test and IGRA. Study-level results: The TCR-beta difference was not significant; alpha differences partly reflected length.

Only in-frame clones appear in the TCRdb table, and some are missing; sequencing was by immunoSEQ multiplex PCR. The sample includes around 45,000 clones, about 95% seen only once; the top ten take about 1.8%. This chain uses TRBV29-1 with TRBJ1-1, with D unclear. This receptor was taken from a donor between 5 and 29 years old with latent tuberculosis or without tuberculosis infection. Some clones in this sample may be carry-over from other donors' samples. The sample comprised PBMCs. The DNA for the CDR3 is TGCAGCGTTGTGTCGGGAAACACTGAAGCTTTCTTT. Translated, it gives CSVVSGNTEAFF.